This T cell receptor beta chain originates from a study of T cells in Graves' hyperthyroidism and ophthalmopathy. Germline loops: CDR1 LGHNT, CDR2 FRNRAP. The V and J ends lost 1 base and 1 base, in that order; junction bases with no gene match: 20. The CDR3 is 21 residues long. It was RNA transcripts that yielded the amplified TCR beta CDR3 regions. HTBI primers were used for first-round RT-PCR of the TCR CDR3. TCRdb reanalysed the multiplex PCR reads using MiXCR and keeps one entry per CDR3 protein. The table records 400,000 to 500,000 distinct CDR3 sequences, over 13% of them present only once. This clonotype was seen ten or more times.

This chain connects TRBV12-5 to TRBJ1-1; 8 nucleotides align to TRBD1. This TCR was sampled from a woman under 30 with Graves' hyperthyroidism. Sequenced sample: blood. The CDR3 reads CASGLALIFQNRGNRNTEAFF. As DNA, the CDR3 is TGTGCTAGTGGTTTGGCTTTGATTTTCCAAAACAGGGGGAATAGGAACACTGAAGCTTTCTTT.